This TCR beta chain appears in the sequencing data of a study of blood T cell repertoires in COVID-19. To note about this clone: A clone one base away is much larger, so this may be a read error. Other DNA sequences from this sample encode an identical CDR3 as well.

Original analysis: Reference gene primer amplification yielded estimated nucleated cell counts. The repertoire was sequenced with immunoSEQ multiplex PCR; TCRdb's copy has only in-frame clones and lacks some. The V and J calls and clone size are taken from that table; D and trimming were inferred from the DNA. The sample includes 250,000 to 350,000 clones, 70% to 90% of them seen just once. Per germline, CDR1 SGHNT and CDR2 YENEEA. This CDR3 spans 14 amino acids. Sequencing was carried out using peripheral blood. This rearrangement joins TRBV11-3 to TRBJ2-5, with a possible D match to TRBD2 (6 bases). The origin of this receptor is a woman aged 50 to 60 who had recovered from COVID-19. The CDR3 loop reads CASSQGGAKETQYF. CDR3 DNA: TGTGCCAGCAGCCAAGGCGGGGCCAAAGAGACTCAGTACTTC.